This TCR beta chain was recorded in a study of T cell responses to AZD1222 COVID-19 vaccine. Trimming took 4 bases from V and 1 from J, leaving 9 bases between them. Germline CDR1 reads SGHNT; CDR2 reads YYREEE (reference sequence). The CDR3 is made up of 13 amino acids. Generated by immunoSEQ multiplex PCR, the TCRdb table keeps only in-frame clones and is missing some. The sample lists roughly 140,000 clones, about 93% seen once, with about 5.3% in the top ten. The sample here was peripheral blood, taken on day 0 of AZD1222 vaccination. The sequence was collected from an adult in good health. J is TRBJ2-7 and V is TRBV5-4, with D perhaps matching TRBD1 (5 bases). The CDR3 DNA is TGTGCCAGCAGCCCCGACAGTTCCTACGAGCAGTACTTC. Translating it yields CASSPDSSYEQYF.